This T cell receptor (beta chain) derives from a study of pediatric ulcerative colitis. Findings and caveats of the study: A couple of rectal clonotypes were found only in ulcerative colitis patients, all of them. Ulcerative colitis patients shared more blood-rectal clones than controls. Blood-derived T cells may be present in rectal pinch biopsies.

V was shortened by 5 bases and J by 6 bases, with 16 bases between the two germline ends. Per germline, CDR1 SGHTA and CDR2 FQGNSA. This CDR3 comprises 15 residues. Rectal tissue came from one to two pinch biopsies taken at colonoscopy. This clone was picked up one time. Its antigen is still unknown. The table came from immunoSEQ multiplex PCR; TCRdb's copy has only in-frame clones and leaves some out. The sample contains over 45,000 clones, over 70% of which appear only once. The clonotype comes from a girl aged 5-17 years with moderate ulcerative colitis. The rearrangement uses TRBV7-2 and TRBJ1-4; D gene ambiguous. Sequenced sample: gut tissue. CDR3 coding DNA: TGTGCCAGCAGCCCCCTCTCCGGGCGCCATGAAAAACTGTTTTTT. Residues: CASSPLSGRHEKLFF. The complete variable domain, with remaining parts taken from reference TRBV7-2 and TRBJ1-4, reads GAGVSQSPSNKVTEKGKDVELRCDPISGHTALYWYRQSLGQGLEFLIYFQGNSAPDKSGLPSDRFSAERTGGSVSTLTIQRTQQEDSAVYLCASSPLSGRHEKLFFGSGTQLSVL.